This T cell receptor (beta chain) was identified in a study of beta chain features in type 1 diabetes. Background on the study: Examination of sorted cells across all samples involved more than 100,000,000 cells.

General study findings and limits: Patients and controls would be equally affected if PCR favored shorter templates. Insertions were fewer and deletions more numerous at VDJ junctions in type 1 diabetes patients. Across all four CD4+ subsets, people with type 1 diabetes showed modestly shorter TCRB CDR3s.

Central memory, naive, regulatory and stem cell-like memory CD4+ cells were sorted by CD45RO/CCR7/CD25/CD127/CD95/CD27. The CDR3 is made up of 14 amino acids. Trimming stripped 6 bases from V and 13 bases from J, with 21 bases between. Germline V CDR1 and CDR2: MDHEN, SYDVKM. All of the isolated RNA was reverse transcribed, so expressed TCRB transcripts were sequenced. The data were produced by immunoSEQ multiplex PCR, yet TCRdb's version contains in-frame clones alone and is incomplete. The sample has a few hundred thousand clones, 9.6% seen once. This clone was counted a few times. The antigen is undetermined.

Material for sequencing was central memory CD4+ T cells from blood. This receptor was identified in a man aged 30 to 45 with type 1 diabetes. This rearrangement joins TRBV28 to TRBJ2-2, with D unclear. CDR3 protein: CASRSGPRASWLFF. The CDR3 nucleotides read TGTGCCAGCAGATCCGGGCCCCGGGCGTCTTGGCTGTTTTTT.